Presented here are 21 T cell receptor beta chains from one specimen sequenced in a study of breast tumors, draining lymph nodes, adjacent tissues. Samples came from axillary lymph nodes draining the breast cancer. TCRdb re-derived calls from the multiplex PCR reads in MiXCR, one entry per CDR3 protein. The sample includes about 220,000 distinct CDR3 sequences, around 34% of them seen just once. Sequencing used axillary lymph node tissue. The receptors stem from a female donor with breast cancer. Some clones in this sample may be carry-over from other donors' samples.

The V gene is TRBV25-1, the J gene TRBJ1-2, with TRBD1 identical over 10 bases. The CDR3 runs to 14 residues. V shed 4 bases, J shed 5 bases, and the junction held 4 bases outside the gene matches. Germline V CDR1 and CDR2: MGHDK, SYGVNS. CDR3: CASSVRTGGYGYTF. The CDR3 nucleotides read TGTGCCAGCAGTGTTCGGACAGGGGGGTATGGCTACACCTTC.

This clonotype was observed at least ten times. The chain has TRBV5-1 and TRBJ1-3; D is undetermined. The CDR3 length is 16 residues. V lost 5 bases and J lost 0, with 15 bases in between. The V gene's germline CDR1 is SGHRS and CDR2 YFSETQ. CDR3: CASRYDVHNSGNTIYF. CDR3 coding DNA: TGCGCCAGCAGGTATGACGTCCATAACTCTGGAAACACCATATATTTT.

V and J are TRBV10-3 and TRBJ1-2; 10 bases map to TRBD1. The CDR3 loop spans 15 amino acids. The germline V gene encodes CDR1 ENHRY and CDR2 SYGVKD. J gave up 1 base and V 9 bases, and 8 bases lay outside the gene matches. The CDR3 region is CAMGGDRGDNYGYTF. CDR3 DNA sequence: TGTGCCATGGGAGGGGACAGGGGTGATAACTATGGCTACACCTTC.

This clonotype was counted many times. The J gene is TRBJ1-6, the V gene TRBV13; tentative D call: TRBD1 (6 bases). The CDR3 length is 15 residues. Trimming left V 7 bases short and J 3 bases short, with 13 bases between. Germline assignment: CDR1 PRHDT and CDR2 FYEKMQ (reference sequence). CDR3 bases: TGTGCCAGCAAATTCGAAGGGGGCTATAATTCACCCCTCCACTTT. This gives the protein CASKFEGGYNSPLHF.

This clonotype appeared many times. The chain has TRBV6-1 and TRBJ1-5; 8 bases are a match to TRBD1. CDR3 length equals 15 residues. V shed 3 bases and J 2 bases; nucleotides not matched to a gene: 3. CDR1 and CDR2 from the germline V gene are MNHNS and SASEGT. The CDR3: CASSEEDRGNQPQHF. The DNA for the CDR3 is TGTGCCAGCAGTGAGGAGGACAGGGGCAATCAGCCCCAGCATTTT.

In DNA, the CDR3 is TGTGCCAGCACGTCGGGGCGGGAGGATAAAGGGCAGTACTTC. Its protein product is CASTSGREDKGQYF. V usage is TRBV11-2 and J usage is TRBJ2-7, with 8 bases matching TRBD2. Germline CDR1 reads SGHAT; CDR2 reads FQNNGV. This CDR3 spans 14 amino acids. Losses at the gene ends were 7 bases for V and 9 bases for J; bases not matched to a gene: 14.

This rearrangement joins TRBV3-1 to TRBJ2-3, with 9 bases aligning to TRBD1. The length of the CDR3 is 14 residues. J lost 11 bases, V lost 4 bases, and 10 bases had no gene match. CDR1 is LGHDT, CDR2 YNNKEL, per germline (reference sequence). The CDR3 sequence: CASSLGTGSNEQYF. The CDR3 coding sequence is TGTGCCAGCAGCCTCGGGACAGGGTCTAATGAGCAGTATTTT.

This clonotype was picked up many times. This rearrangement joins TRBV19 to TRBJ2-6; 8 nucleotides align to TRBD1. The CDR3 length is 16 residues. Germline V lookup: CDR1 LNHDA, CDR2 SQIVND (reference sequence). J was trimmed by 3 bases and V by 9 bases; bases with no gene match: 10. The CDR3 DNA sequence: TGTGCCAGCACAGGCAGGGGGCTGAATGGGGCCAACGTCCTGACTTTC. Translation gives CASTGRGLNGANVLTF.

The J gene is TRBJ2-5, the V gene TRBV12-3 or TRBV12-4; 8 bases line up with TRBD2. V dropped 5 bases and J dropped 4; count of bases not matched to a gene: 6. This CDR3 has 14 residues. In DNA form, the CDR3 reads TGTGCCAGCAGTCCCCGCGCGGGGGGAGAGACCCAGTACTTC. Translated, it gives CASSPRAGGETQYF.

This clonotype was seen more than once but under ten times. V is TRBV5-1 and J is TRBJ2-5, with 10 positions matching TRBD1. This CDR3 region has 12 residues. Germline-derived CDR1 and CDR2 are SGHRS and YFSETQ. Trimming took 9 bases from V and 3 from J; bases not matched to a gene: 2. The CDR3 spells CATGTGEETQYF. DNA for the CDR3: TGCGCCACCGGGACAGGGGAAGAGACCCAGTACTTC.

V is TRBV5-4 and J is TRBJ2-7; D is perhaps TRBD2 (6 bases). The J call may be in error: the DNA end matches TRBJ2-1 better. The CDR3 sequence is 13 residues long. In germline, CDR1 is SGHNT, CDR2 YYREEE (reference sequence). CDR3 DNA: TGTGCCAGCAGCTTGGTTCAGGGAGGTGAGCAGTTCTTC. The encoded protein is CASSLVQGGEQFF.

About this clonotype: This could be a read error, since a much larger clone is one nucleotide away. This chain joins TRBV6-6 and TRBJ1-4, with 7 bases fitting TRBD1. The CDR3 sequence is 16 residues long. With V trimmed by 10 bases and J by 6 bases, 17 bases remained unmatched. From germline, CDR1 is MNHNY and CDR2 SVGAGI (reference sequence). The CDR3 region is CATKPQRQGTYEKLFF. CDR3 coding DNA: TGTGCCACCAAACCGCAGCGACAGGGAACGTATGAAAAACTGTTTTTT.

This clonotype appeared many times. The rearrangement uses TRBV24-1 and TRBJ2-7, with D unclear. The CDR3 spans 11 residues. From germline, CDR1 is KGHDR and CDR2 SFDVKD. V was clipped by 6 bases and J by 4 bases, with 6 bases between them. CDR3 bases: TGTGCCACCAGTAAGGGATACGAGCAGTACTTC. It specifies CATSKGYEQYF.

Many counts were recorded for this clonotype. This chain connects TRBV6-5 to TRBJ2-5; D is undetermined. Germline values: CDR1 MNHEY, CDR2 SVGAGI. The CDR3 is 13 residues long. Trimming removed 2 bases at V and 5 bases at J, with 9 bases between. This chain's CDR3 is CASSYRLRETQYF. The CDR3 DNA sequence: TGTGCCAGCAGTTACCGGCTGCGGGAGACCCAGTACTTC.

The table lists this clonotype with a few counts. The CDR3 region has the DNA TGTGCCAGCAGTCCGAAGACAGAGACCACAGATACGCAGTATTTT. Protein product: CASSPKTETTDTQYF. The chain employs TRBV6-5 and TRBJ2-3; D is perhaps TRBD1 (5 bases). The germline gives CDR1 MNHEY, CDR2 SVGAGI. CDR3 length: 15 amino acids. V lost 5 bases and J 2 bases, leaving 14 bases between the germline ends.

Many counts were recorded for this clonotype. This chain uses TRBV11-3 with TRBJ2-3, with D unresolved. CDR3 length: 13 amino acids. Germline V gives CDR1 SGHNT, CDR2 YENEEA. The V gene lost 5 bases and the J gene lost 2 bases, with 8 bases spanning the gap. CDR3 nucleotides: TGTGCCAGCAGCCGGCAGGACACAGATACGCAGTATTTT. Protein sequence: CASSRQDTDTQYF.

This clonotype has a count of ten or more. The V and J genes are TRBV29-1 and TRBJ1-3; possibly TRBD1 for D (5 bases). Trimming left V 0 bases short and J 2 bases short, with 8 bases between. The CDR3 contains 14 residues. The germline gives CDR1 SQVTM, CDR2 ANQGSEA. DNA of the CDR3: TGCAGCGTTGAAGATAGCAGGGCTGGAAACACCATATATTTT. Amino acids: CSVEDSRAGNTIYF. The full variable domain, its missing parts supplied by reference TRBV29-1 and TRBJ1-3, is SAVISQKPSRDICQRGTSLTIQCQVDSQVTMMFWYRQQPGQSLTLIATANQGSEATYESGFVIDKFPISRPNLTFSTLTVSNMSPEDSSIYLCSVEDSRAGNTIYFGEGSWLTVV.

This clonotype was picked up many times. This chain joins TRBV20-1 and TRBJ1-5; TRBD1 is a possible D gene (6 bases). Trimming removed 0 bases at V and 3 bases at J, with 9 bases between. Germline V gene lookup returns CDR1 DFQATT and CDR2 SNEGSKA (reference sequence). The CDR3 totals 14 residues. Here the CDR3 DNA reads TGCAGTGCTAGAGAGGGACACCACAATCAGCCCCAGCATTTT. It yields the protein CSAREGHHNQPQHF.

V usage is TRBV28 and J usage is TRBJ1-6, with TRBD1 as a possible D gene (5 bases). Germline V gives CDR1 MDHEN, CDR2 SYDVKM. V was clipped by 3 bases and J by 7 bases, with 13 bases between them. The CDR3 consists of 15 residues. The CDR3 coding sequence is TGTGCCAGCAGTTTCGGACACCTGATAAATTCACCCCTCCACTTT. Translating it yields CASSFGHLINSPLHF. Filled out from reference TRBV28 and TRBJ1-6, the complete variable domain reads DVKVTQSSRYLVKRTGEKVFLECVQDMDHENMFWYRQDPGLGLRLIYFSYDVKMKEKGDIPEGYSVSREKKERFSLILESASTNQTSMYLCASSFGHLINSPLHFGNGTRLTVT.

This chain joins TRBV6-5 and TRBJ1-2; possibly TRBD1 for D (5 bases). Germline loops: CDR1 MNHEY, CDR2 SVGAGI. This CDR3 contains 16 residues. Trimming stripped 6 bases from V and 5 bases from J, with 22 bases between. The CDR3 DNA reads TGTGCCAGCAGACCGGGACTCTCGCCTGGGGGGTATGGCTACACCTTC. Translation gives CASRPGLSPGGYGYTF.

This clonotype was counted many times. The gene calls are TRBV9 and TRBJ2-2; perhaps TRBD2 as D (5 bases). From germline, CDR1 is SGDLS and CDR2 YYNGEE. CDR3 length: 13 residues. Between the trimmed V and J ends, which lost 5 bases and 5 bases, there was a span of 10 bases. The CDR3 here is CASSFGGTGELFF. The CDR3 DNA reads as TGTGCCAGCAGTTTTGGCGGGACCGGGGAGCTGTTTTTT.